This entry lists 12 T cell receptor beta chains sequenced from one sample in a study of beta chain features in type 1 diabetes. Expressed TCRB transcripts were sequenced because the entire RNA isolate underwent reverse transcription. Here immunoSEQ multiplex PCR was the method, and the copy in TCRdb shows in-frame clones only, minus some. Here the sample spans 150,000 to 180,000 clones, around 8% being singletons. Sequencing input: central memory CD4+ T cells from blood. The receptors originated from a man younger than 30 in good health.

This clone was observed a few times. The chain uses TRBV6-6 and TRBJ1-4, with D unclear. V shed 8 bases and J shed 3 bases, with 10 bases lying between them. The CDR3 runs 13 residues. In germline, CDR1 is MNHNY, CDR2 SVGAGI (reference sequence). The CDR3 sequence is CASERVANEKLFF. The CDR3, as DNA: TGTGCCAGCGAGCGGGTGGCTAATGAAAAACTGTTTTTT.

This clone was counted at least ten times. The chain has TRBV15 and TRBJ2-1; D is undetermined. V gave up 0 bases and J gave up 11 bases, with 8 bases separating them. Germline assignment: CDR1 LNHNV and CDR2 YYDKDF (reference sequence). CDR3 length equals 12 residues. The CDR3 here is CATSRDETQQFF. The DNA of the CDR3 is TGTGCCACCAGCAGAGATGAGACTCAGCAGTTCTTC.

Notes on this clone: This specimen includes other DNA sequences encoding the same CDR3. The chain uses TRBV7-9 and TRBJ1-3; D remains ambiguous. The CDR3 covers 14 residues. The germline V gene encodes CDR1 SEHNR and CDR2 FQNEAQ (reference sequence). V lost 5 bases to trimming and J lost 2 bases, with 10 bases between them. In nucleotides, the CDR3 is TGTGCCAGCAGCCCTGGAACAGCTGGAAACACCATATATTTT. This sequence encodes CASSPGTAGNTIYF.

This clone was seen a handful of times. The rearrangement links TRBV7-3 to TRBJ2-1; 8 bases align to TRBD2. Unmatched junction bases numbered 17, after V lost 7 bases and J lost 9 bases. From germline, CDR1 is SGHTA and CDR2 FQGTGA. This CDR3 region has 16 residues. The CDR3 loop is CASTPSGSGGPVEQFF. CDR3 coding DNA: TGTGCCAGCACCCCGAGTGGGTCGGGAGGGCCTGTTGAGCAGTTCTTC. Filled out from reference TRBV7-3 and TRBJ2-1, the complete variable domain reads GAGVSQTPSNKVTEKGKYVELRCDPISGHTALYWYRQSLGQGPEFLIYFQGTGAADDSGLPNDRFFAVRPEGSVSTLKIQRTERGDSAVYLCASTPSGSGGPVEQFFGPGTRLTVL.

CDR3 amino acids: CASRLGQGVYGYTF. CDR3 DNA: TGTGCCAGCAGACTTGGACAGGGGGTTTATGGCTACACCTTC. The rearrangement joins TRBV6-5 to TRBJ1-2, with TRBD1 identical over 10 bases. The length of the CDR3 is 14 residues. From germline, CDR1 is MNHEY and CDR2 SVGAGI. The trim removed 6 bases at V and 5 bases at J, leaving 6 bases unmatched.

J is TRBJ2-6 and V is TRBV4-2, with TRBD1 identical over 8 bases. Germline V gene sequence: CDR1 LGHNA, CDR2 YNFKEQ. This CDR3 is built from 16 residues. Unmatched junction bases numbered 9, after V lost 1 base and J lost 10 bases. CDR3 sequence: CASSQVGQGPRNVLTF. The DNA for the CDR3 is TGTGCCAGCAGCCAAGTTGGACAGGGCCCTAGGAACGTCCTGACTTTC.

J is TRBJ1-4 and V is TRBV21-1. TRBV21-1 counts as a pseudogene. The CDR3 is 17 residues long. Here the CDR3 reads CASSKVPRVPTNEKLFF. The CDR3 DNA reads as TGTGCCAGCAGCAAAGTCCCGAGGGTACCAACTAATGAAAAACTGTTTTTT.

This chain links TRBV7-2 with TRBJ2-1; TRBD1 agrees at 8 bases. This CDR3 spans 15 amino acids. J was trimmed by 1 base and V by 1 base; bases with no gene match: 0. Germline V gives CDR1 SGHTA, CDR2 FQGNSA. This CDR3 is CASSLGTGSYNEQFF. CDR3 nucleotide sequence: TGTGCCAGCAGCTTAGGGACAGGGTCCTACAATGAGCAGTTCTTC.

This clone was seen a handful of times. This sequence joins TRBV9 and TRBJ1-1; tentative D call: TRBD1 (5 bases). The V end lost 3 bases, the J end lost 5 bases, and 17 bases lay between the germline ends. Per the germline V gene, CDR1 is SGDLS and CDR2 is YYNGEE. This CDR3 comprises 15 residues. The CDR3 loop reads CASSARRGGYTEAFF. The CDR3 nucleotides read TGTGCCAGCAGCGCTAGACGGGGGGGATATACTGAAGCTTTCTTT.

This clone was detected a few times. CDR3 in amino acids: CATSRRLAGANNEQFF. In DNA form, the CDR3 reads TGTGCCACCAGCCGAAGACTAGCGGGGGCCAACAATGAGCAGTTCTTC. This chain links TRBV15 with TRBJ2-1, with 12 nucleotides matching TRBD2. Per germline, CDR1 LNHNV and CDR2 YYDKDF (reference sequence). The junction had 7 bases not matched to a gene; V was cut back by 5 bases and J by 5 bases. The CDR3 is 16 amino acids.

The V gene is TRBV7-3, the J gene TRBJ1-5, with TRBD1 identical over 8 bases. The CDR3 length is 13 residues. V trimming: 5 bases; J trimming: 6 bases; junction bases outside the gene matches: 3. Germline V gene sequence: CDR1 SGHTA, CDR2 FQGTGA. The CDR3, as DNA: TGTGCCAGCAGCACTGACAGGGGTCAGCCCCAGCATTTT. Encoded protein: CASSTDRGQPQHF.

This clone was counted between two and nine times. This rearrangement joins TRBV5-1 to TRBJ1-1; D possibly corresponds to TRBD1 (5 bases). The V end lost 7 bases, the J end lost 0 bases, and 10 bases lay between the germline ends. Germline CDR1 SGHRS, CDR2 YFSETQ. There are 13 residues in the CDR3. The CDR3 reads CASRGDVNTEAFF. The CDR3 DNA is TGCGCCAGCCGGGGGGACGTGAACACTGAAGCTTTCTTT. The full variable domain, rest sourced from reference TRBV5-1 and TRBJ1-1, is KAGVTQTPRYLIKTRGQQVTLSCSPISGHRSVSWYQQTPGQGLQFLFEYFSETQRNKGNFPGRFSGRQFSNSRSEMNVSTLELGDSALYLCASRGDVNTEAFFGQGTRLTVV.